This T cell receptor beta chain was identified during a study of T cell repertoires in cytomegalovirus infection. Study-level information: Matching HLA type, along with CMV infection, was indicated by public TCR beta signatures.

The V end lost 5 bases, the J end lost 7 bases, and 18 bases lay between the germline ends. This CDR3 comprises 15 residues. CDR1 and CDR2 from the germline V gene are MNHEY and SMNVEV (reference sequence). One entry per CDR3 protein results from TCRdb running MiXCR on the reads. Among some 350,000 distinct CDR3 sequences listed, 25% to 35% were seen once. This clonotype was seen a few times. What it binds is unknown. Study conclusions and caveats: HLA-C-restricted TCR beta clonotypes specific for CMV led the ex vivo response.

The sequenced sample was cultured PBMCs, obtained from culture after CMV antigen stimulation. The rearrangement joins TRBV27 to TRBJ1-5; no reliable D call. This receptor was obtained from a human donor in good health (CMV status not recorded). Some clones in this sample may be carry-over from other donors' samples. The CDR3 coding sequence is TGTGCCAGCAGTCCCGATTCTGATCGCGAGCAGCCCCAGCATTTT. Protein product: CASSPDSDREQPQHF.